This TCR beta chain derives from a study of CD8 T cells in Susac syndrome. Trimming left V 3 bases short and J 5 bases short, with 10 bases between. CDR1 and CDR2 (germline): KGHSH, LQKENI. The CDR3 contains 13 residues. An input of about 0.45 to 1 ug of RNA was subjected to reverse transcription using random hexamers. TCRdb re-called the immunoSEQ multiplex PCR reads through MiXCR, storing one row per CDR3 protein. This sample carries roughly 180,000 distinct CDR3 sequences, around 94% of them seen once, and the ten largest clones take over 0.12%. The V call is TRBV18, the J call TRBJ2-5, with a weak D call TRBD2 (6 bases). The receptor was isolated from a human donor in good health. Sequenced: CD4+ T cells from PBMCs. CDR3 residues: CASSPREEETQYF. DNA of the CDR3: TGTGCCAGCTCACCGCGGGAAGAGGAGACCCAGTACTTC.